This TCR beta chain was sequenced for a study of T cell responses to AZD1222 COVID-19 vaccine. General study findings and limits: Researchers took repertoire samples only after the peak T cell response had come.

Comment on this clone: No antigen is known for it.

This table comes from immunoSEQ multiplex PCR, and its TCRdb copy is limited to in-frame clones, with some not included. The repertoire holds roughly 140,000 clones, with 85% to 95% as singletons. In germline, CDR1 is MNHEY, CDR2 SVGAGI. The CDR3 contains 14 residues. The germline V and J ends were trimmed by 5 bases and 4 bases, with 15 bases remaining between them. Sequenced material: peripheral blood, taken on day 0 of AZD1222 vaccination. This TCR derives from an adult in good health. The chain combines TRBV6-5 with TRBJ2-7; tentatively, D is TRBD2 (6 bases). The CDR3 protein is CASSPRGRRYEQYF. Written as DNA, the CDR3 is TGTGCCAGCAGTCCTCGTGGGAGGAGGTACGAGCAGTACTTC.